What follows describes a single TCR beta chain. This record comes from a study of CD8 T cells in Susac syndrome. The germline V gene has CDR1 SGHTA and CDR2 FQGNSA. This CDR3 comprises 14 residues. Trimming removed 5 bases at V and 4 bases at J, with 15 bases between. Roughly 0.5 to 1 ug RNA was reverse transcribed with random hexamers. TCRdb analysed the immunoSEQ multiplex PCR reads with MiXCR anew, one entry per CDR3 protein. There are over 130,000 distinct CDR3 sequences in the sample; more than 85% occur only once, and 0.14% lies in the top ten. The chain has TRBV7-2 and TRBJ2-7, with D perhaps matching TRBD2 (6 bases). The origin of this receptor is a human donor with Susac syndrome. Sequenced: CD4+ T cells from PBMCs. The CDR3 sequence is CASSPSRDFYEQYF. Here the CDR3 DNA reads TGTGCCAGCAGCCCAAGCCGGGACTTTTACGAGCAGTACTTC.